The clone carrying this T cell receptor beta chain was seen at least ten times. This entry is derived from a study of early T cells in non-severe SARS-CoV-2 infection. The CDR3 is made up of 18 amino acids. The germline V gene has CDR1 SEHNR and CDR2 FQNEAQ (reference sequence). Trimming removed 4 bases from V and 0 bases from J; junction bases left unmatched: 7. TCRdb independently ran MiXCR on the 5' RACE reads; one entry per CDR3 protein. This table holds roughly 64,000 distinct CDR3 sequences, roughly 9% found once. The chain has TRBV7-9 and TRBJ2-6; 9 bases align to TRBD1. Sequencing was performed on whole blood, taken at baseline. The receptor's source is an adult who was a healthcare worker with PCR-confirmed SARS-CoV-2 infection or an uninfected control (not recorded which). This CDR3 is CASSSRGQGISGANVLTF. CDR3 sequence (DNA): TGTGCCAGCAGCTCCAGGGGACAGGGTATCTCTGGGGCCAACGTCCTGACTTTC.